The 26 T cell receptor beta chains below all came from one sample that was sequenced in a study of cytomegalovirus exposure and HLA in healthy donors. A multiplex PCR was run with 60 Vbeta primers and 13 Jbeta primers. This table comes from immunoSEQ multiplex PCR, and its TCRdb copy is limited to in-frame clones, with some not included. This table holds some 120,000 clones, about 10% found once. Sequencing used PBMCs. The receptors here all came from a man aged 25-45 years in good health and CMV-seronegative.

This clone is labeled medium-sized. The CDR3 DNA is TGCGCCAGCAGTGGGAGGGACACCGGGGAGCTGTTTTTT. Translation gives CASSGRDTGELFF. The chain carries TRBV10-1 and TRBJ2-2; maybe TRBD2 (6 bases). CDR1 WNHNN and CDR2 SYGVQD come from the germline V gene (reference sequence). V was clipped by 4 bases and J by 3 bases, with 6 bases between them. The CDR3 consists of 13 residues.

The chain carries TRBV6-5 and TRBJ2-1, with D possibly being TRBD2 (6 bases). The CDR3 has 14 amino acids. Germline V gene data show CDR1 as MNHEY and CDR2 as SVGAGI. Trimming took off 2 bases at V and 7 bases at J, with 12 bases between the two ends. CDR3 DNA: TGTGCCAGCAGTTACGGCGGGGAGGTTAATGAGCAGTTCTTC. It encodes CASSYGGEVNEQFF.

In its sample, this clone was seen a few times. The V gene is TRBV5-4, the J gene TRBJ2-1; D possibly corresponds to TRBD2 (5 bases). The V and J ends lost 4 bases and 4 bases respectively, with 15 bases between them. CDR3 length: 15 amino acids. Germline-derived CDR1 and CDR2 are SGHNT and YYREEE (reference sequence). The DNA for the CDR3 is TGTGCCAGCAGCCTCGGTGGGCGAGGGTACAATGAGCAGTTCTTC. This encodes CASSLGGRGYNEQFF.

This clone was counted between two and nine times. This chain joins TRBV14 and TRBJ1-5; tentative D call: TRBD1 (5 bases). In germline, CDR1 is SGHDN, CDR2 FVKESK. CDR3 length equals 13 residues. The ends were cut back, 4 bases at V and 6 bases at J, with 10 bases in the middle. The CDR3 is CASSLGGAQPQHF. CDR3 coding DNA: TGTGCCAGCAGCCTGGGGGGAGCTCAGCCCCAGCATTTT.

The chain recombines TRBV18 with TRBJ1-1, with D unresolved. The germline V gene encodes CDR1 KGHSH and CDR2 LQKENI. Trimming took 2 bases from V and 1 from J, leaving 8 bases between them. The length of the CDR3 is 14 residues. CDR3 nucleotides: TGTGCCAGCTCACCAGCGGGTACGAACACTGAAGCTTTCTTT. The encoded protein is CASSPAGTNTEAFF.

In nucleotides, the CDR3 is TGTGCCAGCAGCGGGACAGGGTTCATGAACACTGAAGCTTTCTTT. Amino acids: CASSGTGFMNTEAFF. This chain uses TRBV7-9 with TRBJ1-1, with 9 bases identical to TRBD1. CDR3 size: 15 residues. V shed 5 bases and J 0 bases; nucleotides not matched to a gene: 4. Germline CDR1 and CDR2: SEHNR and FQNEAQ (reference sequence).

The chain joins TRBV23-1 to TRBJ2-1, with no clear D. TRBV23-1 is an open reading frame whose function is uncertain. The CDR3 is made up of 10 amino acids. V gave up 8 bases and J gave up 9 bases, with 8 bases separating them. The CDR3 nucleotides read TGCGCCAGCTTCGGGTGTGAGCAGTTCTTC. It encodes CASFGCEQFF.

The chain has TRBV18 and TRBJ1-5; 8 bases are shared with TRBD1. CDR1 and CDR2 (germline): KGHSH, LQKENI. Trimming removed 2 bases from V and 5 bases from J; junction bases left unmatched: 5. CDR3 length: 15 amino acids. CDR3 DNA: TGTGCCAGCTCACCAAACGAACAGGGGGATCAGCCCCAGCATTTT. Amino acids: CASSPNEQGDQPQHF.

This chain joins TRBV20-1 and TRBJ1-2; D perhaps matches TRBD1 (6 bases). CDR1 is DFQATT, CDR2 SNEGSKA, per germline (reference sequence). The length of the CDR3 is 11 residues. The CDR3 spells CSPRGGGGYTF. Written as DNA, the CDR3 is TGCAGCCCAAGGGGGGGCGGTGGCTACACCTTC.

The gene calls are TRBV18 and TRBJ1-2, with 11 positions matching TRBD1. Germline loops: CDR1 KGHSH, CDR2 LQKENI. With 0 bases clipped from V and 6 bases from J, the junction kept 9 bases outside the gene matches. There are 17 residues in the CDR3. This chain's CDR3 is CASSPPYFGQGAHGYTF. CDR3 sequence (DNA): TGTGCCAGCTCACCACCGTACTTTGGACAGGGGGCGCATGGCTACACCTTC.

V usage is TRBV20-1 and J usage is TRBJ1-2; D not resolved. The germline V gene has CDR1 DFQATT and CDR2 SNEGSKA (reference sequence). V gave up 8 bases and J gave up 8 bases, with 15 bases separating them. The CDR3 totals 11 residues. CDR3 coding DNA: TGCAGTCCTGGAAATTCGCGGGGCTACACCTTC. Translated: CSPGNSRGYTF.

This CDR3 is CASSGLEQYF. The CDR3 coding sequence is TGTGCCAGCAGTGGGCTCGAGCAGTACTTC. The chain links TRBV6-1 to TRBJ2-7; D uncertain. Trimming removed 4 bases at V and 6 bases at J, with 4 bases between. Germline assignment: CDR1 MNHNS and CDR2 SASEGT. The CDR3 sequence is 10 residues long.

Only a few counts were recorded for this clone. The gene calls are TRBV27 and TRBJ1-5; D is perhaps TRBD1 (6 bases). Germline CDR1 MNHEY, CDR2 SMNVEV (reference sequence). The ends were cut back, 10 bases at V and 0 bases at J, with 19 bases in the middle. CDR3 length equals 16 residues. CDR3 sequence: CATNLPRGTSNQPQHF. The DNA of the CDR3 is TGTGCCACCAATCTGCCAAGGGGGACTAGCAATCAGCCCCAGCATTTT.

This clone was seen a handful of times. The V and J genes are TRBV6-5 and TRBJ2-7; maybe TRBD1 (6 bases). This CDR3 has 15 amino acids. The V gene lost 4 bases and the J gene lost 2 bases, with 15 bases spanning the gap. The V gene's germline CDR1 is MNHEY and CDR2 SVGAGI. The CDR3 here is CASSLYRARTYEQYF. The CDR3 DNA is TGTGCCAGCAGTTTATACAGGGCCCGAACCTACGAGCAGTACTTC.

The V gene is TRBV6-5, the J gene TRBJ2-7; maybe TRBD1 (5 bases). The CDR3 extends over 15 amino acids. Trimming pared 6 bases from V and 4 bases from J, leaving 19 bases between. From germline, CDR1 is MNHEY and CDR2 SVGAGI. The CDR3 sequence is CASRQAFQGAYEQYF. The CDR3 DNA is TGTGCCAGCAGACAAGCCTTCCAAGGGGCATACGAGCAGTACTTC.

In DNA form, the CDR3 reads TGTGCCAGCAGTGGGAGAAGGAGTAGCGGGAGTCGCACAGATACGCAGTATTTT. It encodes CASSGRRSSGSRTDTQYF. The V call is TRBV2, the J call TRBJ2-3, with 9 bases fitting TRBD2. V lost 4 bases and J lost 1; bases outside the gene matches: 12. This CDR3 region has 18 residues. The germline V gene has CDR1 SNHLY and CDR2 FYNNEI.

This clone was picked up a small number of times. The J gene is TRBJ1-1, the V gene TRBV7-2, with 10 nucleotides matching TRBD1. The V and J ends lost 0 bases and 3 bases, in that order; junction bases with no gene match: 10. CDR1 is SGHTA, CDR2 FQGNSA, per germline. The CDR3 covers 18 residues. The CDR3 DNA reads TGTGCCAGCAGCTTAGCGGGACAGGGGCGGTTCAGAGACACTGAAGCTTTCTTT. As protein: CASSLAGQGRFRDTEAFF. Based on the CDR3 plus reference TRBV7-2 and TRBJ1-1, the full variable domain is GAGVSQSPSNKVTEKGKDVELRCDPISGHTALYWYRQSLGQGLEFLIYFQGNSAPDKSGLPSDRFSAERTGGSVSTLTIQRTQQEDSAVYLCASSLAGQGRFRDTEAFFGQGTRLTVV.

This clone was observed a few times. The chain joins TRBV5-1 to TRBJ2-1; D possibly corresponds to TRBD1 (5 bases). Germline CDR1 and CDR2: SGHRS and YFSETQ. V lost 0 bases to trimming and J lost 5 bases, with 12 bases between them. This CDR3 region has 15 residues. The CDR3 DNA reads TGCGCCAGCAGCTTGGCCAGGGCCCTTAACAATGAGCAGTTCTTC. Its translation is CASSLARALNNEQFF.

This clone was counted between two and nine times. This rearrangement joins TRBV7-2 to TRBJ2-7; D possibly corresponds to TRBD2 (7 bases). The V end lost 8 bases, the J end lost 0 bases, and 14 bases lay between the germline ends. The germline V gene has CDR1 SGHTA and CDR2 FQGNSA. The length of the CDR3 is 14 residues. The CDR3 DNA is TGTGCCAGCTCGGGGGGCGGGAGCTCCTACGAGCAGTACTTC. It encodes CASSGGGSSYEQYF.

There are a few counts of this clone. The CDR3 bases are TGTGCCAGCAGTCCCCTCCCAGGCGAGCAGTACTTC. This translates into CASSPLPGEQYF. The chain has TRBV27 and TRBJ2-7; D is unresolved. The V end lost 5 bases, the J end lost 6 bases, and 11 bases lay between the germline ends. CDR1 MNHEY and CDR2 SMNVEV come from the germline V gene (reference sequence). This CDR3 contains 12 residues.

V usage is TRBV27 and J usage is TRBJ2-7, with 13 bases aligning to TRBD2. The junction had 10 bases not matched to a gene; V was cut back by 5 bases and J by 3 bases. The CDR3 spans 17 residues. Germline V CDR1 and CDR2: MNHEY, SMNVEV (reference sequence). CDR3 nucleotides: TGTGCCAGCAGTCTTTCCCGGACTAGCGGGGGAATCTACGAGCAGTACTTC. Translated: CASSLSRTSGGIYEQYF.

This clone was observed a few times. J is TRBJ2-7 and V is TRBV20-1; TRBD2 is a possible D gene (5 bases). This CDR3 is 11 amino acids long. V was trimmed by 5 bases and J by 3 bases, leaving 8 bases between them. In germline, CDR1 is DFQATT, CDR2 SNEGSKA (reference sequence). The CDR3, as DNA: TGCAGTGCTGGGGAGAGCTACGAGCAGTACTTC. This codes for CSAGESYEQYF.

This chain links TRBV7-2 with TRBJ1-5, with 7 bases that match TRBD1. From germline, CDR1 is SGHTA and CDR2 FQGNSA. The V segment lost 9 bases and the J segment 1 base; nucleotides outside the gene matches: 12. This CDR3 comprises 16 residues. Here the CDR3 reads CASSTRQGGSNQPQHF. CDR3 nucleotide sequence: TGTGCCAGTAGCACCCGTCAGGGGGGCAGCAATCAGCCCCAGCATTTT.

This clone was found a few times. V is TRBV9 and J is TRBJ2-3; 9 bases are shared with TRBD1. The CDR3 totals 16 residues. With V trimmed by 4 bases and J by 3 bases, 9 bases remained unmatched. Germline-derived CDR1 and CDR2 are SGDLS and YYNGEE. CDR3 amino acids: CASSTRSGQGTDTQYF. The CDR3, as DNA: TGTGCCAGCAGCACCAGGTCGGGACAGGGAACAGATACGCAGTATTTT.

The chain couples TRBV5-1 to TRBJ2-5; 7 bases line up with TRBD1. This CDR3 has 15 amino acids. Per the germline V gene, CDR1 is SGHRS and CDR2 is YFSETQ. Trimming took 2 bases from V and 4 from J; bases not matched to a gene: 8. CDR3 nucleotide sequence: TGCGCCAGCAGCTTTTCAACAGGGGAGAGAGAGACCCAGTACTTC. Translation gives CASSFSTGERETQYF.

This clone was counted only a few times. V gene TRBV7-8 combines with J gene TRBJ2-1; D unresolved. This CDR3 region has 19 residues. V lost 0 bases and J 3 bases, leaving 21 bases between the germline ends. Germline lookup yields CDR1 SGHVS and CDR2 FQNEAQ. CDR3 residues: CASSLARDYRDDHYNEQFF. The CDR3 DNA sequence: TGTGCCAGCAGCTTAGCTAGAGATTACAGAGATGACCACTACAATGAGCAGTTCTTC.